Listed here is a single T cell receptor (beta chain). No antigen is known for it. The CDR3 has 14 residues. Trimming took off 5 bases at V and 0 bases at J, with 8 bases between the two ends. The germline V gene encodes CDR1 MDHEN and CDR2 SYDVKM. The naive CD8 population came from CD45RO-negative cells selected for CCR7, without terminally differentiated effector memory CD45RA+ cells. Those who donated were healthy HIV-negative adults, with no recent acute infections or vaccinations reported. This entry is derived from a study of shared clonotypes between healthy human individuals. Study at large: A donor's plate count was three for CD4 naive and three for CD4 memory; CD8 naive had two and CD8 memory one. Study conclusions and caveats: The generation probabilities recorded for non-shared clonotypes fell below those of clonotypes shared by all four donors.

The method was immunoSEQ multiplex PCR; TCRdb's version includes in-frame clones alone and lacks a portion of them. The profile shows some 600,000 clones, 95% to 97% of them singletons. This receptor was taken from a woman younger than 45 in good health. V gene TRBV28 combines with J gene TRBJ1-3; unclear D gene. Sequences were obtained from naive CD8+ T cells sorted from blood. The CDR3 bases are TGTGCCAGCAGTGGGATTGGCTCTGGAAACACCATATATTTT. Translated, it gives CASSGIGSGNTIYF. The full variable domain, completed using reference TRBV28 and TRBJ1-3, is DVKVTQSSRYLVKRTGEKVFLECVQDMDHENMFWYRQDPGLGLRLIYFSYDVKMKEKGDIPEGYSVSREKKERFSLILESASTNQTSMYLCASSGIGSGNTIYFGEGSWLTVV.